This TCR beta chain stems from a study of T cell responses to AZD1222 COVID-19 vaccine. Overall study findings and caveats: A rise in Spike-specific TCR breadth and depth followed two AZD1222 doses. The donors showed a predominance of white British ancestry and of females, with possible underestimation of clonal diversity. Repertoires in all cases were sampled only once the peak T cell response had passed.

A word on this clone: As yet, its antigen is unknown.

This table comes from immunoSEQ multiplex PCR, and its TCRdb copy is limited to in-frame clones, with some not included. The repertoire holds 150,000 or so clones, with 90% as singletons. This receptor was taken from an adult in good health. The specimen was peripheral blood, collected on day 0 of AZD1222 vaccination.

The chain's CDR3 is CASSLAGEGYGYTF. For the CDR3, the DNA is TGCGCCAGCAGCTTGGCGGGGGAGGGCTATGGCTACACCTTC. This chain connects TRBV5-1 to TRBJ1-2, with a tentative D call TRBD1 (5 bases). V was shortened by 0 bases and J by 4 bases, with 10 bases between the two germline ends. CDR1 and CDR2 (germline): SGHRS, YFSETQ. The CDR3 covers 14 residues.